This T cell receptor (beta chain) was identified during a study of blood T cell repertoires in COVID-19. Some clones are missing from TCRdb's copy, which holds only in-frame ones; the method was immunoSEQ multiplex PCR. The data contain hundreds of thousands of clones, roughly 91% of them seen just once; the ten biggest clones take up around 2%. In germline, CDR1 is SGHNT, CDR2 YYREEE (reference sequence). The CDR3 contains 14 residues. The germline V and J ends were trimmed by 4 bases and 4 bases, with 14 bases remaining between them. Participant-given clinical history determined each cohort assignment.

The TCR was taken from a woman aged 55 to 70 in a cohort exposed to, infected with or recovered from COVID-19 (not recorded which). The source material was PBMCs or T cells enriched from blood (not recorded which). The V call is TRBV5-4, the J call TRBJ1-2; TRBD1 is a possible D gene (6 bases). CDR3 amino acids: CASSALQGSYGYTF. CDR3 in DNA: TGTGCCAGCAGCGCGTTACAGGGTAGCTATGGCTACACCTTC. The full variable domain, in which reference TRBV5-4 and TRBJ1-2 provide the parts outside the CDR3, is ETGVTQSPTHLIKTRGQQVTLRCSSQSGHNTVSWYQQALGQGPQFIFQYYREEENGRGNFPPRFSGLQFPNYSSELNVNALELDDSALYLCASSALQGSYGYTFGSGTRLTVV.